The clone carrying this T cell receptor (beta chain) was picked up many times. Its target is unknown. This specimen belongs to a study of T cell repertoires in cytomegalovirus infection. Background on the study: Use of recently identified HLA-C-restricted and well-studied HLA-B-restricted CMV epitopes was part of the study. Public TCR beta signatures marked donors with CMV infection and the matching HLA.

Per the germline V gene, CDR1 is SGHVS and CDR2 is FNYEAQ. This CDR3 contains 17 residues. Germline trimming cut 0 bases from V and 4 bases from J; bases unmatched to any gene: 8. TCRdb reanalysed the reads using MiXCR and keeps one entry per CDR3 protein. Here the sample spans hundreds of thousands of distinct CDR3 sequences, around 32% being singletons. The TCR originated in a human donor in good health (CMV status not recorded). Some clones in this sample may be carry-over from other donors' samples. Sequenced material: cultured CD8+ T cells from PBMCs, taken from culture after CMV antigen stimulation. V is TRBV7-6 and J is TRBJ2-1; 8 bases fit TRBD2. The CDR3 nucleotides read TGTGCCAGCAGCTTAGCTCCCGGAAGCGGGGGTTACAATGAGCAGTTCTTC. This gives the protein CASSLAPGSGGYNEQFF.